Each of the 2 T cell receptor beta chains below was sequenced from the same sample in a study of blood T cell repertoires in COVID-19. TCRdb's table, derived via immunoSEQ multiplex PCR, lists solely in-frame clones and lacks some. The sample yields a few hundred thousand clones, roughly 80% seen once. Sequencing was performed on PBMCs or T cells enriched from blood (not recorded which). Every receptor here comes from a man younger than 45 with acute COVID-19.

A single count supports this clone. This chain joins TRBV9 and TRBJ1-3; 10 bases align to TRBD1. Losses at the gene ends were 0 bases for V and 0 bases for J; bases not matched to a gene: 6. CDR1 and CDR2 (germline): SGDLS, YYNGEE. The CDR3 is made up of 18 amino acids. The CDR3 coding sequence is TGTGCCAGCAGCGTAGCTGGGACAGGGGCAAGCTCTGGAAACACCATATATTTT. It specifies CASSVAGTGASSGNTIYF.

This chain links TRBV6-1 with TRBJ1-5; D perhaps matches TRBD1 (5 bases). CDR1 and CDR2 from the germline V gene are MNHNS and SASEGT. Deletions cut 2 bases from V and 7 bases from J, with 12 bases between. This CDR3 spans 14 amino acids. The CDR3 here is CASSEFSGYQPQHF. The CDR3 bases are TGTGCCAGCAGTGAATTTTCAGGGTACCAGCCCCAGCATTTT.